This T cell receptor beta chain came from a study of cytomegalovirus exposure and HLA in healthy donors. Whole-study results and caveats: Highly shared sequence variants in one cluster were likely a sequencing artifact.

This clone was counted a single time. Its antigen is undetermined. Germline V gives CDR1 MNHEY, CDR2 SMNVEV (reference sequence). The CDR3 extends over 14 amino acids. V lost 2 bases to trimming and J lost 6 bases, with 10 bases between them. Primers: 60 Vbeta forward and 13 Jbeta reverse. Profiling relied on immunoSEQ multiplex PCR, and the TCRdb table lists in-frame clones only, not all of them. The data contain some 140,000 clones, approximately 80% of them seen just once; the ten biggest clones take up about 13%. Healthy donors of bone marrow made up the group. The chain has TRBV27 and TRBJ2-2, with D maybe TRBD2 (5 bases). The sequencing input was PBMCs. The clonotype originates from a man aged 25-45 years in good health and CMV-seropositive. Here the CDR3 reads CASSLRGWAGELFF. The CDR3 DNA is TGTGCCAGCAGTTTAAGAGGGTGGGCCGGGGAGCTGTTTTTT.